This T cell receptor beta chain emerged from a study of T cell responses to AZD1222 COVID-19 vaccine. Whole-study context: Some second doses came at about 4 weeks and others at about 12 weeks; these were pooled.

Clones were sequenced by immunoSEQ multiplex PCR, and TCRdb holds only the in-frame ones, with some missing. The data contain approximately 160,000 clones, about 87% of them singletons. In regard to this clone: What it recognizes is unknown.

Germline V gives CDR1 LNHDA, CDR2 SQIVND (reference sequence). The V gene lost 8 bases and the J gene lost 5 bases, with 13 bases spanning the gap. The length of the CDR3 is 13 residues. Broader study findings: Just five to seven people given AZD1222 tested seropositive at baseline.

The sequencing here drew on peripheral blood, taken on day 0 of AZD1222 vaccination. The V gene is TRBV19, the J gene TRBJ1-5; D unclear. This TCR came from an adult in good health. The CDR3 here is CASSVVVYQPQHF. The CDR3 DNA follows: TGTGCCAGTTCGGTGGTGGTCTATCAGCCCCAGCATTTT.